These 2 T cell receptor beta chains were all obtained from the same sample, sequenced in a study of blood T cell repertoires in COVID-19. TCRdb's table, derived via immunoSEQ multiplex PCR, lists solely in-frame clones and lacks some. The repertoire holds 110,000 to 150,000 clones, with around 87% as singletons. The sequenced material came from PBMCs or T cells enriched from blood (not recorded which). All receptors derive from a man aged 55 to 70 who had recovered from COVID-19.

The sample holds a few counts of this clone. The genes are TRBV10-2 and TRBJ1-1; D remains unclear. In germline, CDR1 is WSHSY, CDR2 SAAADI. The CDR3 sequence is 14 residues long. V was clipped by 4 bases and J by 6 bases, with 15 bases between them. The CDR3 nucleotides are TGCGCCAGCAGTGGGTCGACACTTTCAGCTGAAGCTTTCTTT. It yields the protein CASSGSTLSAEAFF.

V is TRBV2 and J is TRBJ1-1; TRBD1 is a possible D gene (5 bases). The V gene lost 7 bases and the J gene lost 4 bases, with 13 bases spanning the gap. The CDR3 sequence is 13 residues long. CDR1 is SNHLY, CDR2 FYNNEI, per germline. CDR3 sequence reads: CASIPDTGTEAFF. DNA of the CDR3: TGTGCCAGCATCCCGGACACCGGCACTGAAGCTTTCTTT.